This TCR beta chain was obtained from a study of blood T cell repertoires in COVID-19. Study information: The samples span acute and convalescent COVID-19 from the United States, Italy and Spain. From T cells, B-cell-depleted T cells, or PBMCs came the material, which was cDNA or gDNA.

Germline loops: CDR1 SGHRS, CDR2 YFSETQ. The CDR3 is 22 amino acids. Trimming took 0 bases from V and 1 from J; bases not matched to a gene: 18. As handled by the study authors: Scientists estimated how many nucleated cells there were by amplifying reference gene primers. The repertoire was sequenced with immunoSEQ multiplex PCR; TCRdb's copy has only in-frame clones and lacks some. V and J calls and clone size are copied from that table; D and trimming were computed from the DNA. The sample includes just over 35,000 clones, more than 70% of them seen just once. This sequence joins TRBV5-1 and TRBJ2-3; 12 bases are shared with TRBD2. This TCR was recovered from a human donor in a cohort sampled during active COVID-19. The sequenced sample consisted of peripheral blood. DNA for the CDR3: TGCGCCAGCAGCTTGGAATGGGCCGGACTAGCGGGGTGGGTCGTCGGCACAGATACGCAGTATTTT. This gives the protein CASSLEWAGLAGWVVGTDTQYF.